This T cell receptor (beta chain) was sequenced for a study of CD8+CD57+ T cells in acquired aplastic anemia. Study-wide results and caveats: Common to patients and controls were approximately 30 CD8+ CDR3 sequences.

This CDR3 is 19 amino acids long. CDR1 and CDR2 from the germline V gene are KGHSH and LQKENI. V lost 6 bases, J lost 3 bases, and 24 bases lay in between. Details on this clonotype: What it recognizes is unknown.

Genomic DNA templated the TCR beta VDJ and CDR3 profiling. TCRdb processed the reads anew with MiXCR; each CDR3 protein has one entry. The sample has under 350,000 distinct CDR3 sequences; roughly 61% are singletons. All sequencing subjects had displayed CD8+CD57+ cell expansion on flow cytometry. Sequenced input: sorted CD4+, CD8+, or CD8+CD57+ T cells (not recorded which) from PBMCs. The rearrangement uses TRBV18 and TRBJ2-6; D tentatively fits TRBD1 or TRBD2 (5 bases each). The TCR originated in a human donor with aplastic anemia. Written as DNA, the CDR3 is TGTGCCAGCTCGTCCCGGGGCGGTTATGAACTAGGTGGGGCCAACGTCCTGACTTTC. It encodes CASSSRGGYELGGANVLTF.